Listed below are T cell receptor beta chains from one sample, sequenced in a study of long-term antiretroviral therapy in people with HIV. The table came from immunoSEQ multiplex PCR; TCRdb's copy has only in-frame clones and leaves some out. The sample carries about 17,000 clones, roughly nine tenths recorded once. This sample comprised unsorted PBMCs, obtained 0.6 years after starting antiretroviral therapy. The source of these receptors is a woman between 35 and 50 years old with HIV. The conserved cysteine and the conserved F or W are not part of the CDR3 here.

v_call	cdr3_length	j_call	cdr3_aa
TRBV2	12	TRBJ2-3	ASNGAGGADTQY
TRBV6-5	14	TRBJ1-2	ASSYSRTGGNYGYT
TRBV4-3	14	TRBJ1-6	ASSQDPDRDRSPLH
TRBV6-6	13	TRBJ1-5	ASSYRDRANQPQH
TRBV5-4	11	TRBJ2-7	ASSLAQNYEQY
TRBV9	12	TRBJ1-2	ASSVSAHTDGYT
TRBV11-3	12	TRBJ2-7	ASSLTSGSYEQY
TRBV9	9	TRBJ2-1	ASSPLGEQF
TRBV5-4	13	TRBJ2-7	ASSNPGQGFYEQY
TRBV7-9	12	TRBJ1-1	ASSLGGTSREAF
TRBV7-9	11	TRBJ2-7	ASSLSGGFEQY
TRBV5-4	13	TRBJ2-7	ASSFPGTGRTEQY
TRBV18	10	TRBJ1-1	ASSPQYTEAF
TRBV5-1	11	TRBJ1-5	ASSLGNNQPQH
TRBV11-2	12	TRBJ2-5	ASSAQRGGETQY
TRBV4-3	15	TRBJ1-6	ASSQYPSGRGNSPLH
TRBV6-5	12	TRBJ2-7	ASSYLGGTYEQY
TRBV2	11	TRBJ1-2	ATLSRRNYGYT
TRBV5-4	14	TRBJ2-7	ASSLGGGTGGYEQY
TRBV18	14	TRBJ2-1	ASSPLRDPSHNEQF
TRBV29-1	10	TRBJ1-2	SVLTDSYGYT
TRBV30	11	TRBJ2-5	AWSVRRIETQY
TRBV13	14	TRBJ1-1	ASSLGPGDWGTEAF
TRBV2	11	TRBJ1-1	ASITGGNTEAF
TRBV25-1	11	TRBJ1-5	ASSEGLNQPQH
TRBV6-6	13	TRBJ2-7	ASSDQGKGAYEQY